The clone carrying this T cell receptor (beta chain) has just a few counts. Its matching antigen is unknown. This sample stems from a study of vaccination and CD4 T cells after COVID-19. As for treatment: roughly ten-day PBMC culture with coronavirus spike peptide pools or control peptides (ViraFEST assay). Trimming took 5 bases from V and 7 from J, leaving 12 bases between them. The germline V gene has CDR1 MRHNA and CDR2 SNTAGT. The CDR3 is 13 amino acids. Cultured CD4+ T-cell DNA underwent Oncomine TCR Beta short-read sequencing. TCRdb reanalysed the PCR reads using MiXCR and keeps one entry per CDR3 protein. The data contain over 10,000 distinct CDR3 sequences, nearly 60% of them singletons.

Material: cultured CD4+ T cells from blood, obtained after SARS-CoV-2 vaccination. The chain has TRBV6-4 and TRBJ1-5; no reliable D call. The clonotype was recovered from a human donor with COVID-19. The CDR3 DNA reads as TGTGCCAGCAGTCAGAGGGTGGGCCAGCCCCAGCATTTT. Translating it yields CASSQRVGQPQHF.